The 18 T cell receptor beta chains below all came from one sample that was sequenced in a study of PD-1 blockade in classical Hodgkin lymphoma. The protocol was immunoSEQ multiplex PCR, while the TCRdb copy is restricted to in-frame clones and leaves out a portion. The sample carries 45,000 to 60,000 clones, more than 65% recorded once. Every patient relapsed after autologous stem cell transplantation, and brentuximab vedotin exposure varied. The sample here was peripheral blood mononuclear cells (PBMCs), taken at baseline. The source is a human donor with classical Hodgkin lymphoma.

This chain links TRBV4-1 with TRBJ1-4, with D uncertain. This CDR3 is 16 amino acids long. Trimming removed 3 bases at V and 0 bases at J, with 11 bases between. Germline values: CDR1 MGHRA, CDR2 YSYEKL. CDR3 nucleotides: TGCGCCAGCAGCCAGTCTCAGGATCCAACTAATGAAAAACTGTTTTTT. It codes for CASSQSQDPTNEKLFF.

The sample holds a few counts of this clone. V usage is TRBV19 and J usage is TRBJ2-1; 8 nucleotides line up with TRBD2. CDR1 and CDR2 (germline): LNHDA, SQIVND (reference sequence). CDR3 length: 13 amino acids. The J segment lost 10 bases and the V segment lost 8 bases, leaving 10 bases of the junction unmatched. The CDR3 nucleotides are TGTGCCAGTGAGGGGACTAGGAGGTCCGAGCAGTTCTTC. Translation gives CASEGTRRSEQFF.

The rearrangement links TRBV10-2 to TRBJ2-1; D remains ambiguous. CDR1 WSHSY and CDR2 SAAADI come from the germline V gene. V was shortened by 1 base and J by 8 bases, with 3 bases between the two germline ends. The CDR3 runs 11 residues. The CDR3 sequence: CASSEFHEQFF. The CDR3 nucleotides are TGCGCCAGCAGTGAGTTCCATGAGCAGTTCTTC.

The chain carries TRBV9 and TRBJ2-7; no firm D call. Germline CDR1 SGDLS, CDR2 YYNGEE. The CDR3 consists of 15 residues. V was shortened by 0 bases and J by 0 bases, with 10 bases between the two germline ends. CDR3 protein: CASSVVPAFSYEQYF. CDR3 nucleotide sequence: TGTGCCAGCAGCGTAGTCCCAGCGTTCTCCTACGAGCAGTACTTC.

The rearrangement uses TRBV16 and TRBJ1-1; 7 bases fit TRBD1. Germline V gives CDR1 KGHSY, CDR2 FQNENV. CDR3 length equals 15 residues. V lost 0 bases, J lost 0 bases, and 1 base stayed unmatched. The CDR3 is CASSQSTGMNTEAFF. The CDR3 nucleotides read TGTGCCAGCAGCCAATCGACAGGGATGAACACTGAAGCTTTCTTT.

The V gene is TRBV5-1, the J gene TRBJ1-1; TRBD1 matches 8 bases. From germline, CDR1 is SGHRS and CDR2 YFSETQ. V trimming: 4 bases; J trimming: 12 bases; junction bases outside the gene matches: 11. This CDR3 has 13 amino acids. CDR3 DNA: TGCGCCAGCAGCACAGGACAGGGTTTGGGCTCTTTCTTT. This encodes CASSTGQGLGSFF.

The rearrangement joins TRBV27 to TRBJ2-7; 8 bases match TRBD2. The trim removed 8 bases at V and 4 bases at J, leaving 16 bases unmatched. The CDR3 has 16 amino acids. The V gene's germline CDR1 is MNHEY and CDR2 SMNVEV (reference sequence). Here the CDR3 reads CASSSLTGGKAYEQYF. The CDR3, as DNA: TGTGCCAGCTCTTCCCTCACGGGAGGGAAGGCTTACGAGCAGTACTTC.

The chain uses TRBV20-1 and TRBJ2-3; D is unclear. The germline gives CDR1 DFQATT, CDR2 SNEGSKA (reference sequence). The CDR3 totals 10 residues. Trimming shortened V by 6 bases and J by 5 bases, and 6 bases separated the two germline ends. In nucleotides, the CDR3 is TGCAGTGCCCTACTAGATACGCAGTATTTT. This sequence encodes CSALLDTQYF.

This CDR3 reads CSVEERLLAGGEQFF. DNA for the CDR3: TGCAGCGTTGAAGAAAGGCTACTAGCGGGAGGAGAGCAGTTCTTC. The J gene is TRBJ2-1, the V gene TRBV29-1; 12 bases match TRBD2. Germline V gene sequence: CDR1 SQVTM, CDR2 ANQGSEA. The CDR3 is made up of 15 amino acids. V lost 0 bases to trimming and J lost 10 bases; unmatched junction nucleotides: 7.

The chain links TRBV5-5 to TRBJ1-2; 7 positions agree with TRBD1. This CDR3 is built from 13 residues. CDR1 SGHKS and CDR2 YYEKEE come from the germline V gene (reference sequence). V shed 6 bases, J shed 6 bases, and the junction held 8 bases outside the gene matches. The CDR3, as DNA: TGTGCCAGCAAGACACAGGGGCTGGATGGCTACACCTTC. Residues: CASKTQGLDGYTF.

This CDR3 is CSVEAGAETQYF. CDR3 sequence (DNA): TGCAGCGTTGAAGCGGGGGCCGAGACCCAGTACTTC. The rearrangement links TRBV29-1 to TRBJ2-5; the D gene could be TRBD1 or TRBD2 (6 bases each). The V gene's germline CDR1 is SQVTM and CDR2 ANQGSEA. V gave up 1 base and J gave up 5 bases, with 8 bases separating them. The CDR3 has 12 residues.

This clone was observed a single time. V gene TRBV5-1 combines with J gene TRBJ2-7; the D gene is possibly TRBD1 (6 bases). The CDR3 sequence is 15 residues long. The germline V and J ends were trimmed by 3 bases and 0 bases, with 13 bases remaining between them. CDR1 is SGHRS, CDR2 YFSETQ, per germline. CDR3 amino acids: CASSSTGYSSYEQYF. DNA for the CDR3: TGCGCCAGCAGCTCGACAGGCTATAGCTCCTACGAGCAGTACTTC.

The rearrangement uses TRBV13 and TRBJ1-4; TRBD1 might be the D (5 bases). V lost 3 bases, J lost 3 bases, and 11 bases lay in between. Germline CDR1 reads PRHDT; CDR2 reads FYEKMQ (reference sequence). This CDR3 spans 15 amino acids. The CDR3 here is CASSLGESPNEKLFF. CDR3 coding DNA: TGTGCCAGCAGCTTGGGGGAATCGCCTAATGAAAAACTGTTTTTT.

This chain links TRBV11-3 with TRBJ2-1, with 7 bases matching TRBD2. Per germline, CDR1 SGHNT and CDR2 YENEEA. CDR3 size: 17 residues. The ends lost 4 bases at V and 4 bases at J; junction bases unmatched: 13. The DNA of the CDR3 is TGTGCCAGCAGCTCCCGGGAGGAGGCCTGGAGTTACAATGAGCAGTTCTTC. Translating it yields CASSSREEAWSYNEQFF. Using reference TRBV11-3 and TRBJ2-1 for the parts outside the CDR3, the full variable domain is EAGVVQSPRYKIIEKKQPVAFWCNPISGHNTLYWYLQNLGQGPELLIRYENEEAVDDSQLPKDRFSAERLKGVDSTLKIQPAELGDSAVYLCASSSREEAWSYNEQFFGPGTRLTVL.

This chain links TRBV29-1 with TRBJ2-7; 9 bases match TRBD1. Germline loops: CDR1 SQVTM, CDR2 ANQGSEA. V was clipped by 4 bases and J by 1 base; unmatched bases: 2. This CDR3 contains 13 residues. Here the CDR3 DNA reads TGCAGCGTTGGGGGACAGGGATCCTACGAGCAGTACTTC. Translated: CSVGGQGSYEQYF.

Comments on this clone: An end of the junction does not agree with germline; a read error may underlie this. The V gene is TRBV2, the J gene TRBJ1-3, with D possibly TRBD1 on 5 matching bases. CDR3 size: 14 residues. Germline loops: CDR1 SNHLY, CDR2 FYNNEI. This CDR3 is CASREGVRMNTIYF. DNA of the CDR3: TGTGCCAGCAGGGAAGGGGTACGCATGAACACCATATATTTT.

The chain carries TRBV7-9 and TRBJ1-1; D unclear. CDR1 is SEHNR, CDR2 FQNEAQ, per germline (reference sequence). V was clipped by 5 bases and J by 1 base, with 8 bases between them. The CDR3 spans 13 residues. CDR3 residues: CASSPYANTEAFF. CDR3 bases: TGTGCCAGCAGCCCATACGCGAACACTGAAGCTTTCTTT.

J is TRBJ2-7 and V is TRBV5-1, with 13 bases aligning to TRBD2. V lost 0 bases and J lost 7; bases outside the gene matches: 4. CDR1 and CDR2 from the germline V gene are SGHRS and YFSETQ. The CDR3 runs to 15 residues. The CDR3 here is CASSLDGLAGVEQYV. DNA of the CDR3: TGCGCCAGCAGCTTGGACGGACTAGCGGGAGTAGAGCAGTACGTC.